The 7 T cell receptor beta chains below all came from one sample that was sequenced in a study of blood T cell repertoires in COVID-19. Repertoires were generated with immunoSEQ multiplex PCR, while TCRdb's copy carries only in-frame clones and drops some. This sample has approximately 260,000 clones, with 75% to 90% found just once. Input material: PBMCs or T cells enriched from blood (not recorded which). These receptors all come from a woman in her twenties or thirties with acute COVID-19.

The V and J genes are TRBV4-1 and TRBJ1-6; 8 positions agree with TRBD1. With 0 bases clipped from V and 8 bases from J, the junction kept 15 bases outside the gene matches. The CDR3 covers 19 residues. The V gene's germline CDR1 is MGHRA and CDR2 YSYEKL. CDR3 in DNA: TGCGCCAGCAGCCAAGACGATGGACAGGGTCCGATCCGTCATTCACCCCTCCACTTT. It translates to CASSQDDGQGPIRHSPLHF.

The chain is built from TRBV29-1 and TRBJ2-5, with 16 bases identical to TRBD2. The germline gives CDR1 SQVTM, CDR2 ANQGSEA. The CDR3 extends over 17 amino acids. The V segment lost 2 bases and the J segment 2 bases; nucleotides outside the gene matches: 5. The CDR3 reads CSVETGLAGGRQETQYF. CDR3 sequence (DNA): TGCAGCGTTGAAACGGGACTAGCGGGGGGGCGTCAAGAGACCCAGTACTTC.

The chain carries TRBV10-3 and TRBJ1-6, with 8 bases fitting TRBD1. CDR3 length equals 16 residues. CDR1 and CDR2 from the germline V gene are ENHRY and SYGVKD. J lost 9 bases, V lost 2 bases, and 9 bases had no gene match. The CDR3 DNA sequence: TGTGCCATCAGTGAGAACCAGGGGGCTGTTCCTTCACCCCTCCACTTT. Translated, it gives CAISENQGAVPSPLHF.

This clone was observed a few times. The J gene is TRBJ1-4, the V gene TRBV28; D ambiguous. Trimming shortened V by 5 bases and J by 4 bases, and 17 bases separated the two germline ends. Germline assignment: CDR1 MDHEN and CDR2 SYDVKM. This CDR3 contains 16 residues. CDR3 loop: CASSGPQNGGNEKLFF. As DNA, the CDR3 is TGTGCCAGCAGTGGCCCCCAGAACGGCGGTAATGAAAAACTGTTTTTT.

This clone was counted once. This rearrangement joins TRBV28 to TRBJ1-1, with D tentatively TRBD1 (6 bases). This CDR3 region has 13 residues. The germline V gene has CDR1 MDHEN and CDR2 SYDVKM. V was shortened by 6 bases and J by 2 bases, with 10 bases between the two germline ends. CDR3: CASSLQGNTEAFF. In nucleotides, the CDR3 is TGTGCCAGCAGCCTACAGGGAAACACTGAAGCTTTCTTT.

The chain uses TRBV19 and TRBJ1-5; 8 bases align to TRBD1. This CDR3 has 15 amino acids. The V gene's germline CDR1 is LNHDA and CDR2 SQIVND (reference sequence). The V gene end was trimmed by 1 base and the J gene end by 5 bases; junction bases not matched to a gene: 4. CDR3 sequence (DNA): TGTGCCAGTAGTATAGGGACAGGGCCCTATCAGCCCCAGCATTTT. The encoded protein is CASSIGTGPYQPQHF.

CDR3 DNA sequence: TGTGCCAGCACTCATGGGCTCAATGAGCAGTTCTTC. Protein sequence: CASTHGLNEQFF. The genes are TRBV12-3 or TRBV12-4 and TRBJ2-1; D gene ambiguous. V dropped 7 bases and J dropped 6 bases, with 10 bases sitting between them. The CDR3 consists of 12 residues.